A single T cell receptor beta chain is shown here with its context. Terminally differentiated effector memory CD45RA+ cells were left out of the naive CD8 fraction, which was CD45RO-negative and positively selected for CCR7. The healthy adult donors were HIV-negative and reported no recent acute infections or vaccinations. The sample is drawn from a study of shared clonotypes between healthy human individuals. From germline, CDR1 is MNHEY and CDR2 SVGAGI. This CDR3 is 13 amino acids long. Trimming cost V 6 bases and J 4 bases, with 12 bases left between them. TCRdb's copy holds only in-frame clones and misses some; the assay was immunoSEQ multiplex PCR. Of 2 million to 2.5 million clones listed, about 93% are singletons.

Sequenced material: naive CD8+ T cells from PBMCs. The gene calls are TRBV6-5 and TRBJ1-2; no definite D call. The origin of this receptor is a man younger than 35 in good health. Some clones in this sample may be carry-over from other donors' samples. CDR3 sequence reads: CASRSGDGYGYTF. In nucleotides, the CDR3 is TGTGCCAGCAGAAGCGGGGATGGCTATGGCTACACCTTC.